Shown below are 17 T cell receptor beta chains from a single sample sequenced in a study of shared clonotypes between healthy human individuals. The method was immunoSEQ multiplex PCR; TCRdb's version includes in-frame clones alone and lacks a portion of them. The table lists about 2.3 million clones, over 85% of them singletons. The specimen was naive CD4+ T cells from PBMCs. Regarding subset: CD45RA+ positively selected. These receptor sequences come from a young man in good health. Some clones in this sample may be carry-over from other donors' samples.

Worth noting for this clone: Other DNA sequences in this specimen translate into the identical CDR3. The rearrangement uses TRBV6-5 and TRBJ1-2; maybe TRBD1 (5 bases). This CDR3 has 14 amino acids. Germline V gene sequence: CDR1 MNHEY, CDR2 SVGAGI. V lost 4 bases, J lost 4 bases, and 13 bases lay in between. The CDR3 loop is CASSSPGRTYGYTF. In DNA, the CDR3 is TGTGCCAGCAGTTCCCCAGGGAGGACCTATGGCTACACCTTC.

J is TRBJ2-2 and V is TRBV9; perhaps TRBD2 as D (6 bases). V was clipped by 5 bases and J by 0 bases, with 11 bases between them. The CDR3 spans 15 residues. Germline V gives CDR1 SGDLS, CDR2 YYNGEE. Here the CDR3 reads CASRGGPSNTGELFF. CDR3 DNA sequence: TGTGCCAGCAGGGGGGGACCATCGAACACCGGGGAGCTGTTTTTT.

The J gene is TRBJ2-7, the V gene TRBV28; 7 nucleotides align to TRBD1. CDR1 is MDHEN, CDR2 SYDVKM, per germline. The CDR3 has 18 amino acids. V trimming: 3 bases; J trimming: 4 bases; junction bases outside the gene matches: 18. As DNA, the CDR3 is TGTGCCAGCAGTTTTAGGGAAGGGGGCAGAAGGGTGAGGTACGAGCAGTACTTC. It translates to CASSFREGGRRVRYEQYF. Full variable domain (missing parts from reference TRBV28 and TRBJ2-7): DVKVTQSSRYLVKRTGEKVFLECVQDMDHENMFWYRQDPGLGLRLIYFSYDVKMKEKGDIPEGYSVSREKKERFSLILESASTNQTSMYLCASSFREGGRRVRYEQYFGPGTRLTVT.

This clone was counted a single time. The V gene is TRBV11-3, the J gene TRBJ2-7, with D maybe TRBD1 (5 bases). Trimming removed 5 bases from V and 0 bases from J, with 14 bases in between. The V gene's germline CDR1 is SGHNT and CDR2 YENEEA. This CDR3 is built from 15 residues. CDR3 bases: TGTGCCAGCAGCCGTGACAGTTTTAGCTCCTACGAGCAGTACTTC. Amino acids: CASSRDSFSSYEQYF.

In this sample, this clone turned up once. The chain combines TRBV29-1 with TRBJ1-5; 9 nucleotides line up with TRBD1. The junction had 4 bases not matched to a gene; V was cut back by 4 bases and J by 3 bases. Germline loops: CDR1 SQVTM, CDR2 ANQGSEA. The CDR3 contains 14 residues. CDR3 protein: CSVGDRETNQPQHF. For the CDR3, the DNA is TGCAGCGTTGGGGACAGGGAGACCAATCAGCCCCAGCATTTT.

The chain joins TRBV15 to TRBJ1-2; D is undetermined. Trimming removed 0 bases from V and 1 base from J, with 9 bases in between. Germline loops: CDR1 LNHNV, CDR2 YYDKDF (reference sequence). CDR3 length equals 15 residues. The CDR3 protein is CATSRDRSFNYGYTF. Here the CDR3 DNA reads TGTGCCACCAGCAGAGATCGGTCCTTTAACTATGGCTACACCTTC.

This chain links TRBV4-3 with TRBJ2-1; TRBD2 is a possible D gene (6 bases). Germline V gene sequence: CDR1 LGHNA, CDR2 YSLEER. The CDR3 loop spans 16 amino acids. Between the trimmed V and J ends, which lost 2 bases and 0 bases, there was a span of 11 bases. The CDR3 nucleotides read TGCGCCAGCAGCCAAAGTAGCGGTTACTCCTACAATGAGCAGTTCTTC. It specifies CASSQSSGYSYNEQFF.

The CDR3 region has the DNA TGCGCCAGCAAAGTAGCGGGAGGTGACTACGAGCAGTACTTC. Translating gives CASKVAGGDYEQYF. This chain joins TRBV10-2 and TRBJ2-7, with 10 bases lining up with TRBD2. Trimming took 7 bases from V and 3 from J; bases not matched to a gene: 6. The CDR3 extends over 14 amino acids. CDR1 is WSHSY, CDR2 SAAADI, per germline.

This sequence joins TRBV23-1 and TRBJ1-1, with a tentative D call TRBD1 (6 bases). TRBV23-1 is recorded as an ORF, its role being uncertain. The CDR3 spans 17 residues. Deletions cut 5 bases from V and 0 bases from J, with 19 bases between. Here the CDR3 DNA reads TGCGCCAGCAGTAAGTGGCCGGGGGGGGCGGTGAACACTGAAGCTTTCTTT. This sequence encodes CASSKWPGGAVNTEAFF.

This clone was seen only once. The chain is built from TRBV18 and TRBJ2-7, with 8 nucleotides matching TRBD1. V lost 5 bases and J lost 3; bases outside the gene matches: 6. Looked up from germline, CDR1 is KGHSH and CDR2 is LQKENI. CDR3 size: 14 residues. CDR3 sequence (DNA): TGTGCCAGCTCAAAGGGACAGGTGGACTACGAGCAGTACTTC. Its protein product is CASSKGQVDYEQYF. Drawing the rest from reference TRBV18 and TRBJ2-7, the complete variable domain is NAGVMQNPRHLVRRRGQEARLRCSPMKGHSHVYWYRQLPEEGLKFMVYLQKENIIDESGMPKERFSAEFPKEGPSILRIQQVVRGDSAAYFCASSKGQVDYEQYFGPGTRLTVT.

The CDR3 sequence: CASTEDWTGANVLTF. For the CDR3, the DNA is TGTGCCAGCACCGAGGATTGGACCGGGGCCAACGTCCTGACTTTC. This chain joins TRBV2 and TRBJ2-6; the D is unclear. CDR1 and CDR2 (germline): SNHLY, FYNNEI. The CDR3 length is 15 residues. V dropped 7 bases and J dropped 4 bases, with 14 bases sitting between them.

This sequence joins TRBV27 and TRBJ2-2; TRBD2 matches at 9 bases. This CDR3 contains 15 residues. Trimming cost V 5 bases and J 4 bases; bases outside gene matches: 5. Germline CDR1 reads MNHEY; CDR2 reads SMNVEV (reference sequence). For the CDR3, the DNA is TGTGCCAGCAGTCCTAGCGGGACTCCCACCGGGGAGCTGTTTTTT. It yields the protein CASSPSGTPTGELFF.

The gene calls are TRBV5-1 and TRBJ2-7; D remains unclear. CDR1 is SGHRS and CDR2 is YFSETQ in the germline V gene. Trimming cost V 7 bases and J 1 base, with 12 bases left between them. There are 13 residues in the CDR3. The chain's CDR3 is CASGKVGSYEQYF. CDR3 sequence (DNA): TGCGCCAGCGGCAAGGTAGGGTCCTACGAGCAGTACTTC.

Here the CDR3 DNA reads TGTGCCAGTAGTATATCAGGACAGGGCGAGACCCAGTACTTC. This codes for CASSISGQGETQYF. The chain couples TRBV19 to TRBJ2-5; 8 nucleotides agree with TRBD1. Germline-derived CDR1 and CDR2 are LNHDA and SQIVND (reference sequence). The CDR3 totals 14 residues. The V gene end was trimmed by 2 bases and the J gene end by 5 bases; junction bases not matched to a gene: 4.

About this clone itself: The same CDR3 also results from other DNA sequences found in this sample. This chain joins TRBV4-2 and TRBJ1-1; no clear D gene. V dropped 1 base and J dropped 5 bases, with 8 bases sitting between them. The CDR3 sequence is 13 residues long. The germline V gene encodes CDR1 LGHNA and CDR2 YNFKEQ. CDR3 DNA: TGTGCCAGCAGCCAAGGTGGGAGGACTGAAGCTTTCTTT. It specifies CASSQGGRTEAFF.

As concerns this clone: Other nucleotide sequences in the sample specify the same CDR3. The gene calls are TRBV11-2 and TRBJ2-3; D is unresolved. V lost 4 bases and J 3 bases, leaving 5 bases between the germline ends. CDR3 size: 12 residues. Germline values: CDR1 SGHAT, CDR2 FQNNGV. CDR3 bases: TGTGCCAGCAGCTCCTCGACAGATACGCAGTATTTT. Its translation: CASSSSTDTQYF.

There are a few counts of this clone. This chain uses TRBV9 with TRBJ1-2; 12 bases agree with TRBD1. The CDR3 length is 16 residues. The V gene's germline CDR1 is SGDLS and CDR2 YYNGEE. J was trimmed by 3 bases and V by 0 bases; bases with no gene match: 3. The CDR3 DNA reads TGTGCCAGCAGCGTAGGCGGGACAGGGGGCTACTATGGCTACACCTTC. Its protein product is CASSVGGTGGYYGYTF.